The TCR beta chain under discussion was sequenced for a study of cytomegalovirus exposure and HLA in healthy donors. The PCR made use of 60 Vbeta and 13 Jbeta primers. Clones were read by immunoSEQ multiplex PCR, and TCRdb kept only the in-frame ones, dropping some. The sample includes 130,000 to 150,000 clones, around three quarters of them seen just once. Study outcomes and limitations: In an earlier analysis, most TCR beta V segments were productive about 90% or about 30% of the time. Of the V segments, some could not be distinguished, including TRBV6-2 and TRBV6-3, and were excluded. A later analysis found TCR association rates differed by HLA locus, highest for DRB1 and lowest for HLA-C. Researchers catalogued around 150 TCR beta chains as cytomegalovirus-associated.

Only one count was recorded for this clone. The antigen remains undetermined. Germline V gene lookup returns CDR1 MNHNS and CDR2 SASEGT. The CDR3 totals 16 residues. Trimming pared 2 bases from V and 3 bases from J, leaving 16 bases between. The sequence was obtained from a man aged 30 to 45 in good health and CMV-seronegative. What was sequenced was PBMCs. The chain recombines TRBV6-1 with TRBJ1-1; D perhaps matches TRBD1 (6 bases). Written as DNA, the CDR3 is TGTGCCAGCAGTGAACGCCGTGGGGGCCCCGACACTGAAGCTTTCTTT. Translated, it gives CASSERRGGPDTEAFF.